The table lists the clone carrying this T cell receptor beta chain with a few counts. Its antigen is not identified. This sample was taken from a study of cytomegalovirus exposure and HLA in healthy donors. Study-level background: The roughly 120 validation repertoires and the approximately 630 first-cohort repertoires shared a platform, a later analysis reported. Study-level findings and limits: TCR beta chains numbering some 160 were designated cytomegalovirus-associated.

The CDR3 has 13 residues. V lost 7 bases and J 0 bases, leaving 9 bases between the germline ends. Germline V gene data show CDR1 as SGHAT and CDR2 as FQNNGV. Clones were sequenced by immunoSEQ multiplex PCR, and TCRdb holds only the in-frame ones, with some missing. The table records 120,000 or so clones, approximately 89% of them present only once. This TCR derives from a woman between 18 and 29 years old in good health and CMV-seronegative. The V gene is TRBV11-2, the J gene TRBJ1-1, with D hard to call. Sequenced material: PBMCs. The CDR3 bases are TGTGCCAGCACCTCGACTATGAACACTGAAGCTTTCTTT. Encoded protein: CASTSTMNTEAFF.